These 24 T cell receptor beta chains were all obtained from the same sample, sequenced in a study of cytomegalovirus exposure and HLA in healthy donors. Researchers ran the PCR with 60 Vbeta and 13 Jbeta primers. The repertoire was sequenced with immunoSEQ multiplex PCR; TCRdb's copy has only in-frame clones and lacks some. The sample carries some 100,000 clones, about four fifths recorded once. Specimen: PBMCs. The receptor set was obtained from a woman in her sixties or seventies in good health and CMV-seropositive.

The chain uses TRBV5-1 and TRBJ2-7, with TRBD1 as a possible D gene (6 bases). CDR3 size: 14 residues. V was pared by 3 bases and J by 2 bases, with 12 bases between. Germline V gene lookup returns CDR1 SGHRS and CDR2 YFSETQ. CDR3 sequence (DNA): TGCGCCAGCAGCTACCGGGACATGACCTACGAGCAGTACTTC. It codes for CASSYRDMTYEQYF.

The chain combines TRBV7-2 with TRBJ2-3; 8 nucleotides agree with TRBD2. Trimming took 3 bases from V and 4 from J; bases not matched to a gene: 6. Germline CDR1 SGHTA, CDR2 FQGNSA. The CDR3 spans 15 residues. As DNA, the CDR3 is TGTGCCAGCAGCTTGGGTAGCGGGGAGCCAGATACGCAGTATTTT. Translating it yields CASSLGSGEPDTQYF.

This chain's CDR3 is CASSLTAGLFYEQYF. In DNA, the CDR3 is TGTGCCAGCAGCTTAACGGCAGGGTTATTCTACGAGCAGTACTTC. V gene TRBV7-2 combines with J gene TRBJ2-7; weak D call: TRBD1 (5 bases). CDR3 length equals 15 residues. V shed 2 bases and J shed 3 bases, with 14 bases lying between them. Germline V gene sequence: CDR1 SGHTA, CDR2 FQGNSA.

The CDR3 bases are TGCGCCAGCAGCTTATTACAGGGAAACTACGAGCAGTACTTC. Its translation: CASSLLQGNYEQYF. The chain couples TRBV5-1 to TRBJ2-7; possible D gene TRBD1, 6 bases. V was cut by 2 bases and J by 3 bases, with 12 bases left in between. In germline, CDR1 is SGHRS, CDR2 YFSETQ. This CDR3 spans 14 amino acids. The full variable domain, completed using reference TRBV5-1 and TRBJ2-7, is KAGVTQTPRYLIKTRGQQVTLSCSPISGHRSVSWYQQTPGQGLQFLFEYFSETQRNKGNFPGRFSGRQFSNSRSEMNVSTLELGDSALYLCASSLLQGNYEQYFGPGTRLTVT.

V gene TRBV28 combines with J gene TRBJ2-5; TRBD1 matches at 8 bases. The CDR3 runs 15 residues. The V and J ends lost 5 bases and 3 bases, in that order; junction bases with no gene match: 8. Germline assignment: CDR1 MDHEN and CDR2 SYDVKM. The CDR3 DNA reads as TGTGCCAGCAGTCAGTCCAGGACAGGGAAAGAGACCCAGTACTTC. This encodes CASSQSRTGKETQYF.

This rearrangement joins TRBV27 to TRBJ1-4, with 7 bases aligning to TRBD1. J lost 8 bases, V lost 1 base, and 10 bases had no gene match. Germline CDR1 reads MNHEY; CDR2 reads SMNVEV (reference sequence). This CDR3 region has 16 residues. In nucleotides, the CDR3 is TGTGCCAGCAGTTTATATAGTAGGGGGCTACCCGAAAAACTGTTTTTT. Translating gives CASSLYSRGLPEKLFF.

The rearrangement joins TRBV6-1 to TRBJ2-7, with D possibly being TRBD1 (6 bases). V was pared by 2 bases and J by 4 bases, with 12 bases between. The germline gives CDR1 MNHNS, CDR2 SASEGT. The CDR3 covers 14 residues. CDR3 protein: CASSEKDRWYEQYF. The CDR3 region has the DNA TGTGCCAGCAGTGAAAAGGACAGATGGTACGAGCAGTACTTC.

The V call is TRBV6-1, the J call TRBJ1-3; the D gene is possibly TRBD1 (5 bases). Per the germline V gene, CDR1 is MNHNS and CDR2 is SASEGT. The CDR3 has 16 amino acids. V shed 0 bases and J shed 0 bases, with 9 bases lying between them. Here the CDR3 reads CASSEAGVTSGNTIYF. The CDR3 DNA is TGTGCCAGCAGTGAAGCAGGGGTTACCTCTGGAAACACCATATATTTT.

The V call is TRBV28, the J call TRBJ1-4, with 10 bases lining up with TRBD1. V shed 6 bases, J shed 8 bases, and the junction held 12 bases outside the gene matches. CDR3 length equals 16 residues. Germline V gives CDR1 MDHEN, CDR2 SYDVKM. The CDR3 region is CASSLGAGQGNEKLFF. CDR3 in DNA: TGTGCCAGCAGCTTAGGGGCGGGACAGGGGAACGAAAAACTGTTTTTT.

This chain joins TRBV6-5 and TRBJ1-6; possible D gene TRBD1, 5 bases. This CDR3 contains 13 residues. V lost 7 bases to trimming and J lost 14 bases, with 18 bases between them. CDR1 and CDR2 (germline): MNHEY, SVGAGI. CDR3 DNA sequence: TGTGCCAGCATGGCGGGGGATAAACCCTCCCTCCACTTT. It specifies CASMAGDKPSLHF.

This chain links TRBV19 with TRBJ2-1, with TRBD2 matching 10 bases. The CDR3 contains 16 residues. CDR1 and CDR2 (germline): LNHDA, SQIVND (reference sequence). Trimming at V came to 6 bases and at J to 7 bases, leaving 12 bases not matched to a gene. The CDR3 here is CASSLKPGLASNEQFF. The CDR3 nucleotides are TGTGCCAGTAGCCTAAAACCGGGACTAGCGTCGAATGAGCAGTTCTTC.

The chain combines TRBV5-1 with TRBJ1-1; D gene unclear. The CDR3 runs 14 residues. Trimming removed 0 bases from V and 6 bases from J, with 12 bases in between. The germline gives CDR1 SGHRS, CDR2 YFSETQ. The CDR3 here is CASSLVAVEAEAFF. CDR3 coding DNA: TGCGCCAGCAGCTTGGTGGCAGTGGAGGCTGAAGCTTTCTTT.

The rearrangement links TRBV11-2 to TRBJ2-2; a possible D gene is TRBD1 (6 bases). The CDR3 totals 15 residues. Germline V CDR1 and CDR2: SGHAT, FQNNGV. V dropped 3 bases and J dropped 6 bases, with 14 bases sitting between them. The DNA for the CDR3 is TGTGCCAGCAGCTTTCAGGGGAGCGGAGCCGGGGAGCTGTTTTTT. This translates into CASSFQGSGAGELFF. The full variable domain, completed using reference TRBV11-2 and TRBJ2-2, is EAGVAQSPRYKIIEKRQSVAFWCNPISGHATLYWYQQILGQGPKLLIQFQNNGVVDDSQLPKDRFSAERLKGVDSTLKIQPAKLEDSAVYLCASSFQGSGAGELFFGEGSRLTVL.

The V call is TRBV27, the J call TRBJ2-5; 9 positions agree with TRBD1. The J call is in doubt because the DNA end fits TRBJ2-7 better. Germline lookup yields CDR1 MNHEY and CDR2 SMNVEV (reference sequence). CDR3 size: 15 residues. Here the CDR3 reads CASSSRTGGRYEQYF. CDR3 sequence (DNA): TGTGCCAGCAGTTCCCGTACAGGGGGCAGGTACGAGCAGTACTTC.

The V gene is TRBV19, the J gene TRBJ1-4; 7 bases are shared with TRBD1. Germline V lookup: CDR1 LNHDA, CDR2 SQIVND (reference sequence). The length of the CDR3 is 16 residues. Losses at the gene ends were 8 bases for V and 4 bases for J; bases not matched to a gene: 13. The CDR3 coding sequence is TGTGCCAGTGGGGAACAAGGACAGGCGCATAATGAAAAACTGTTTTTT. This translates into CASGEQGQAHNEKLFF.

The chain carries TRBV29-1 and TRBJ1-4, with TRBD1 matching 8 bases. Germline V lookup: CDR1 SQVTM, CDR2 ANQGSEA. V lost 7 bases, J lost 8 bases, and 6 bases stayed unmatched. CDR3 length: 12 residues. In nucleotides, the CDR3 is TGCAGCGCCGGACAGGGAGGGGAAAAACTGTTTTTT. This gives the protein CSAGQGGEKLFF. Based on the CDR3 plus reference TRBV29-1 and TRBJ1-4, the full variable domain is SAVISQKPSRDICQRGTSLTIQCQVDSQVTMMFWYRQQPGQSLTLIATANQGSEATYESGFVIDKFPISRPNLTFSTLTVSNMSPEDSSIYLCSAGQGGEKLFFGSGTQLSVL.

V and J are TRBV10-1 and TRBJ2-5; the match to TRBD2 covers 7 bases. The tail of the sequence fits TRBJ2-7 better, so the J call may be wrong. There are 14 residues in the CDR3. Germline CDR1 WNHNN, CDR2 SYGVQD (reference sequence). CDR3 sequence: CASSDGLAAYEQYF. The CDR3 nucleotides are TGCGCCAGCAGTGATGGGCTAGCGGCCTACGAGCAGTACTTC.

This clone was detected a few times. CDR3 nucleotides: TGTGCCTGGAGTTTACTCGGGTCCACAGATACGCAGTATTTT. Its protein product is CAWSLLGSTDTQYF. The genes are TRBV30 and TRBJ2-3, with D hard to call. The germline V and J ends were trimmed by 2 bases and 2 bases, with 11 bases remaining between them. This CDR3 region has 14 residues. The germline CDR1 and CDR2 sequences are GTSNPN and SVGIG (reference sequence).

CDR3 DNA: TGCGCCAGCAGCTTGGACTTGAACACCGGGGAGCTGTTTTTT. Translation: CASSLDLNTGELFF. The rearrangement joins TRBV5-1 to TRBJ2-2; no definite D call. V lost 0 bases, J lost 1 base, and 4 bases lay in between. Germline V CDR1 and CDR2: SGHRS, YFSETQ. The CDR3 runs to 14 residues.

The rearrangement links TRBV4-1 to TRBJ2-7; no definite D call. Germline V CDR1 and CDR2: MGHRA, YSYEKL. V was trimmed by 1 base and J by 3 bases, leaving 13 bases between them. The CDR3 is 15 amino acids. CDR3 DNA sequence: TGCGCCAGCAGCCAAGCAAACAGTTTTCTCTACGAGCAGTACTTC. Translated: CASSQANSFLYEQYF.

This clone was seen a single time. This chain connects TRBV19 to TRBJ2-7; D perhaps matches TRBD2 (6 bases). Trimming removed 3 bases at V and 5 bases at J, with 14 bases between. The CDR3 contains 14 residues. The V gene's germline CDR1 is LNHDA and CDR2 SQIVND (reference sequence). CDR3 DNA sequence: TGTGCCAGTAGTATGCTAGCGCTGGTTGACGAGCAGTACTTC. Protein product: CASSMLALVDEQYF.

The CDR3 DNA reads as TGCGCCAGCAGCCCCGATCAGACAACTAGCTCCTACGAGCAGTACTTC. It encodes CASSPDQTTSSYEQYF. The chain uses TRBV4-1 and TRBJ2-7, with D possibly being TRBD2 (5 bases). Germline CDR1 and CDR2: MGHRA and YSYEKL. Trimming removed 4 bases at V and 0 bases at J, with 16 bases between. The CDR3 has 16 residues.

The CDR3 spells CASSRGQEADTQYF. CDR3 DNA: TGCGCCAGCAGCAGAGGACAGGAGGCAGATACGCAGTATTTT. The chain employs TRBV5-1 and TRBJ2-3; TRBD1 aligns across 7 bases. CDR3 length equals 14 residues. The V gene end was trimmed by 4 bases and the J gene end by 4 bases; junction bases not matched to a gene: 6. Per germline, CDR1 SGHRS and CDR2 YFSETQ.

This clone was seen a handful of times. The CDR3 loop is CASSLRGGELFF. CDR3 sequence (DNA): TGTGCCAGCAGTTTACGGGGCGGGGAGCTGTTTTTT. This chain links TRBV28 with TRBJ2-2; D is possibly TRBD2 (5 bases). Trimming cost V 2 bases and J 7 bases, with 5 bases left between them. The CDR3 consists of 12 residues. CDR1 and CDR2 from the germline V gene are MDHEN and SYDVKM.